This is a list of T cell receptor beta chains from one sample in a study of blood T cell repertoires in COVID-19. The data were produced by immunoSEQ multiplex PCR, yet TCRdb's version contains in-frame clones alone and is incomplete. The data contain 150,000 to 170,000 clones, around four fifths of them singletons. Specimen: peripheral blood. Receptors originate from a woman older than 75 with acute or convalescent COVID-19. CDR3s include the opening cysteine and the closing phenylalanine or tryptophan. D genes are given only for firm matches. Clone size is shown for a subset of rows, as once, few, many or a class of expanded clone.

CDR3aa: CASSYLAGQYF; CDR3nt: TGTGCCAGCAGTTATCTAGCGGGGCAGTATTTT; j_gene: TRBJ2-3; abundance: .; v_gene: TRBV6-2/TRBV6-3; d_gene: TRBD2
CDR3aa: CASSQRDRGLTGELFF; CDR3nt: TGCGCCAGCAGTCAAAGGGACAGGGGGCTCACCGGGGAGCTGTTTTTT; j_gene: TRBJ2-2; abundance: .; v_gene: TRBV23-1; d_gene: TRBD1
CDR3aa: CASSPRTSGGAFADTQYF; CDR3nt: TGTGCCAGCAGTCCTAGGACTAGCGGGGGGGCCTTTGCAGATACGCAGTATTTT; j_gene: TRBJ2-3; abundance: .; v_gene: TRBV6-6; d_gene: TRBD2
CDR3aa: CASSFYRGQPQHF; CDR3nt: TGTGCCAGCAGTTTTTACCGGGGTCAGCCCCAGCATTTT; j_gene: TRBJ1-5; abundance: .; v_gene: TRBV6-5; d_gene: .
CDR3aa: CASSQRQGGQPQHF; CDR3nt: TGTGCCAGCAGTCAACGACAGGGAGGTCAGCCCCAGCATTTT; j_gene: TRBJ1-5; abundance: few; v_gene: TRBV6-6; d_gene: TRBD1
CDR3aa: CASSQGTSGAGYNEQFF; CDR3nt: TGTGCCAGCAGCCAAGGGACTAGCGGGGCCGGGTACAATGAGCAGTTCTTC; j_gene: TRBJ2-1; abundance: .; v_gene: TRBV3-1/TRBV3-2; d_gene: TRBD2
CDR3aa: CASSQEYLSGGRDTQYF; CDR3nt: TGCGCCAGCAGCCAAGAGTACCTTAGCGGGGGGCGAGATACGCAGTATTTT; j_gene: TRBJ2-3; abundance: .; v_gene: TRBV4-1; d_gene: TRBD2
CDR3aa: CASSPDRDYGYTF; CDR3nt: TGTGCCAGCAGCCCGGACAGGGACTATGGCTACACCTTC; j_gene: TRBJ1-2; abundance: .; v_gene: TRBV5-5; d_gene: TRBD1
CDR3aa: CASSQKTDRETGAFF; CDR3nt: TGCGCCAGCAGCCAAAAAACGGACAGGGAAACAGGAGCTTTCTTT; j_gene: TRBJ1-1; abundance: .; v_gene: TRBV5-1; d_gene: TRBD1
CDR3aa: CASSQPGFMSFF; CDR3nt: TGTGCCAGCAGCCAACCGGGTTTCATGTCGTTCTTC; j_gene: TRBJ2-1; abundance: .; v_gene: TRBV3-1/TRBV3-2; d_gene: .
CDR3aa: CASSQAHRINEKLFF; CDR3nt: TGCGCCAGCAGCCAAGCTCACAGGATTAATGAAAAACTGTTTTTT; j_gene: TRBJ1-4; abundance: .; v_gene: TRBV4-3; d_gene: .
CDR3aa: CASSSPGGRPEAFF; CDR3nt: TGTGCCAGCAGTTCCCCAGGGGGTAGGCCTGAAGCTTTCTTT; j_gene: TRBJ1-1; abundance: .; v_gene: TRBV5-5; d_gene: TRBD1
CDR3aa: CASSFRTPGQGKQPQHF; CDR3nt: TGTGCCAGCAGCTTCAGAACTCCCGGACAGGGTAAGCAGCCCCAGCATTTT; j_gene: TRBJ1-5; abundance: .; v_gene: TRBV5-6; d_gene: TRBD1
CDR3aa: CASSLDQGSGNTIYF; CDR3nt: TGCGCCAGCAGCTTGGACCAGGGCTCTGGAAACACCATATATTTT; j_gene: TRBJ1-3; abundance: .; v_gene: TRBV5-1; d_gene: .
CDR3aa: CASSLGLAQTGELFF; CDR3nt: TGCGCCAGCAGCTTGGGGCTAGCCCAGACCGGGGAGCTGTTTTTT; j_gene: TRBJ2-2; abundance: .; v_gene: TRBV5-1; d_gene: .
CDR3aa: CASSEVRSYSNQPQHF; CDR3nt: TGTGCCAGCAGTGAAGTGCGGAGCTATAGCAATCAGCCCCAGCATTTT; j_gene: TRBJ1-5; abundance: .; v_gene: TRBV6-1; d_gene: .
CDR3aa: CAWSTGLEPGELFF; CDR3nt: TGTGCCTGGAGTACCGGACTCGAGCCCGGGGAGCTGTTTTTT; j_gene: TRBJ2-2; abundance: .; v_gene: TRBV30; d_gene: .
CDR3aa: CASSIFEGVGGTEAFF; CDR3nt: TGTGCCAGTAGTATCTTTGAGGGTGTCGGGGGTACTGAAGCTTTCTTT; j_gene: TRBJ1-1; abundance: .; v_gene: TRBV19; d_gene: .
CDR3aa: CASSSGSGVEQYF; CDR3nt: TGTGCCAGCAGCTCGGGTAGCGGGGTTGAGCAGTACTTC; j_gene: TRBJ2-7; abundance: few; v_gene: TRBV5-4; d_gene: TRBD2
CDR3aa: CASSLNQGGGGYTF; CDR3nt: TGTGCCAGCAGCTTAAACCAGGGAGGGGGTGGCTACACCTTC; j_gene: TRBJ1-2; abundance: .; v_gene: TRBV7-9; d_gene: .
CDR3aa: CASSTYRNSPLHF; CDR3nt: TGTGCCAGCAGCACCTACAGGAATTCACCCCTCCACTTT; j_gene: TRBJ1-6; abundance: .; v_gene: TRBV7-3; d_gene: .
CDR3aa: CASSLGGQGGGYTF; CDR3nt: TGTGCCAGCAGTTTGGGGGGACAGGGTGGAGGCTACACCTTC; j_gene: TRBJ1-2; abundance: .; v_gene: TRBV28; d_gene: TRBD1
CDR3aa: CASSDGGVTNEKLFF; CDR3nt: TGTGCCAGCAGTGACGGGGGGGTAACTAATGAAAAACTGTTTTTT; j_gene: TRBJ1-4; abundance: .; v_gene: TRBV6-1; d_gene: .
CDR3aa: CASSIREDTEAFF; CDR3nt: TGTGCCAGTAGTATAAGGGAGGACACTGAAGCTTTCTTT; j_gene: TRBJ1-1; abundance: .; v_gene: TRBV19; d_gene: .
CDR3aa: CSVEDKAVSTDTQYF; CDR3nt: TGCAGCGTTGAAGATAAAGCGGTTAGCACAGATACGCAGTATTTT; j_gene: TRBJ2-3; abundance: .; v_gene: TRBV29-1; d_gene: .
CDR3aa: CASSSVGGRETQYF; CDR3nt: TGTGCCAGCAGCTCCGTGGGAGGGAGGGAGACCCAGTACTTC; j_gene: TRBJ2-5; abundance: .; v_gene: TRBV3-1/TRBV3-2; d_gene: TRBD2
CDR3aa: CATSRYRALNTEAFF; CDR3nt: TGTGCCACCAGCAGGTACAGGGCTTTGAACACTGAAGCTTTCTTT; j_gene: TRBJ1-1; abundance: .; v_gene: TRBV15; d_gene: .
CDR3aa: CASSERSQGLPQHF; CDR3nt: TGTGCCAGCAGTGAAAGGTCACAGGGCCTGCCCCAGCATTTT; j_gene: TRBJ1-5; abundance: .; v_gene: TRBV2; d_gene: .
CDR3aa: CASSKAPKTGKFREQYF; CDR3nt: TGTGCCAGCAGCAAAGCCCCGAAGACAGGGAAGTTTCGCGAGCAGTACTTC; j_gene: TRBJ2-7; abundance: .; v_gene: TRBV21-1; d_gene: .
CDR3aa: CASSPPRGSLPGNTIYF; CDR3nt: TGTGCCAGCAGCCCTCCCAGGGGCAGCCTTCCTGGAAACACCATATATTTT; j_gene: TRBJ1-3; abundance: .; v_gene: TRBV9; d_gene: .
CDR3aa: CASSEVTGAYGYTF; CDR3nt: TGTGCCAGCAGTGAGGTAACAGGGGCCTATGGCTACACCTTC; j_gene: TRBJ1-2; abundance: once; v_gene: TRBV6-1; d_gene: TRBD1
CDR3aa: CAISGQTGANVLTF; CDR3nt: TGTGCCATCAGTGGACAGACTGGGGCCAACGTCCTGACTTTC; j_gene: TRBJ2-6; abundance: once; v_gene: TRBV10-3; d_gene: .
CDR3aa: CATTRGGAPGYTF; CDR3nt: TGTGCCACCACCAGGGGGGGGGCGCCAGGCTACACCTTC; j_gene: TRBJ1-2; abundance: .; v_gene: TRBV15; d_gene: TRBD1
CDR3aa: CASSLSLIQGNPYNSPLHF; CDR3nt: TGTGCCAGCAGCCTCAGCCTGATACAGGGGAATCCCTATAATTCACCCCTCCACTTT; j_gene: TRBJ1-6; abundance: many; v_gene: TRBV7-9; d_gene: TRBD1
CDR3aa: CASSAGTGVYTF; CDR3nt: TGTGCCAGCAGCGCCGGGACAGGGGTCTACACCTTC; j_gene: TRBJ1-2; abundance: .; v_gene: TRBV9; d_gene: TRBD1
CDR3aa: CASSQLRDSNQPQHF; CDR3nt: TGTGCCAGTAGCCAACTCAGGGATAGCAATCAGCCCCAGCATTTT; j_gene: TRBJ1-5; abundance: .; v_gene: TRBV19; d_gene: .
CDR3aa: CASSVGAGDYEQYF; CDR3nt: TGTGCCAGCAGCGTAGGAGCGGGAGATTACGAGCAGTACTTC; j_gene: TRBJ2-7; abundance: .; v_gene: TRBV9; d_gene: TRBD2
CDR3aa: CSASPSDTQYF; CDR3nt: TGCAGTGCTAGTCCCTCGGATACGCAGTATTTT; j_gene: TRBJ2-3; abundance: .; v_gene: TRBV20-1; d_gene: .
CDR3aa: CSARQVGTEAFF; CDR3nt: TGCAGCGCCAGACAGGTCGGGACTGAAGCTTTCTTT; j_gene: TRBJ1-1; abundance: once; v_gene: TRBV29-1; d_gene: .
CDR3aa: CASSRLKTSGDHNEQFF; CDR3nt: TGTGCCAGTAGTAGGTTAAAGACCAGCGGGGATCACAATGAGCAGTTCTTC; j_gene: TRBJ2-1; abundance: .; v_gene: TRBV19; d_gene: TRBD2
CDR3aa: CASSPPGGGEQFF; CDR3nt: TGTGCCAGCAGTCCTCCAGGTGGGGGGGAGCAGTTCTTC; j_gene: TRBJ2-1; abundance: .; v_gene: TRBV7-3; d_gene: .
CDR3aa: CATSRVGPGGARFNVLTF; CDR3nt: TGTGCCACCAGCAGAGTTGGCCCGGGCGGGGCGAGGTTCAACGTCCTGACTTTC; j_gene: TRBJ2-6; abundance: .; v_gene: TRBV15; d_gene: .
CDR3aa: CASSPRQGGTKNIQYF; CDR3nt: TGTGCCAGTAGTCCAAGACAGGGAGGAACCAAAAACATTCAGTACTTC; j_gene: TRBJ2-4; abundance: .; v_gene: TRBV19; d_gene: .
CDR3aa: CASSQKRATVEKLFF; CDR3nt: TGTGCCAGCAGCCAAAAGAGGGCAACGGTTGAAAAACTGTTTTTT; j_gene: TRBJ1-4; abundance: .; v_gene: TRBV7-2; d_gene: .
CDR3aa: CASRSNQGAPNNQPQHF; CDR3nt: TGTGCCAGTAGATCAAACCAAGGGGCCCCGAATAATCAGCCCCAGCATTTT; j_gene: TRBJ1-5; abundance: .; v_gene: TRBV19; d_gene: .
CDR3aa: CASSQSVGQGFTYGYTF; CDR3nt: TGTGCCAGCAGCCAATCCGTGGGACAGGGGTTTACCTATGGCTACACCTTC; j_gene: TRBJ1-2; abundance: .; v_gene: TRBV16; d_gene: TRBD1